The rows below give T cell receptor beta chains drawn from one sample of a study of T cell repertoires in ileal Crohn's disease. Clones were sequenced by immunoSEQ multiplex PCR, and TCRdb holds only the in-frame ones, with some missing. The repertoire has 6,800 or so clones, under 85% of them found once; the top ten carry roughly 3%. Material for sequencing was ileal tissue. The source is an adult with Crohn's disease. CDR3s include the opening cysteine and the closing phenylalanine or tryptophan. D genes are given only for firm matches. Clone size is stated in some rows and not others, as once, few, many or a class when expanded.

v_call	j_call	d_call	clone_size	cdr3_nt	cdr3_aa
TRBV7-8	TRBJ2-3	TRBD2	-	TGTGCCAGCAGCCCGACTAGCGGGAGGGCAGATACGCAGTATTTT	CASSPTSGRADTQYF
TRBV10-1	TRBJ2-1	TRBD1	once	TGCGCCAGCAGTGATAGTACAGGGGGCCGCAATGAGCAGTTCTTC	CASSDSTGGRNEQFF
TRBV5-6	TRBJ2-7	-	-	TGTGCCAGCAGCAATATCGGGGTCTACGAGCAGTACTTC	CASSNIGVYEQYF
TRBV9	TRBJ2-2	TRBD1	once	TGTGCCAGCAGCGCCCGGGACAGGAACACCGGGGAGCTGTTTTTT	CASSARDRNTGELFF
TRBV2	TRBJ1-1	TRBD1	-	TGTGCCAGCAGCGGACAGGCCTACACTGAAGCTTTCTTT	CASSGQAYTEAFF
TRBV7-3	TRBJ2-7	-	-	TGTGCCAGCAGCCCCGGGACATTTGGTGAGCAGTACTTC	CASSPGTFGEQYF
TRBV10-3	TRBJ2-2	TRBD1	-	TGTGCCACCAGTCCTGGACAGGCGAACACCGGGGAGCTGTTTTTT	CATSPGQANTGELFF
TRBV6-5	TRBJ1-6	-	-	TGTGCCAGCAGTTACGAGGCCAATTCACCCCTCCACTTT	CASSYEANSPLHF
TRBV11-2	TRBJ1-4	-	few	TGTGCCAGCAGCTTGGCATTATATGAAAAACTGTTTTTT	CASSLALYEKLFF
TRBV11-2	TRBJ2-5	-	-	TGTGCCAGCAGCTTAGATAATAGCGGTACCCTTGGGGAGACCCAGTACTTC	CASSLDNSGTLGETQYF
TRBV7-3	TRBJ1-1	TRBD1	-	TGTGCCAGCAGCCAATCAGGGGGCGCAGGCACTGAAGCTTTCTTT	CASSQSGGAGTEAFF
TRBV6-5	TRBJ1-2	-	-	TGTGCCAGCAGTTACTCTTCTGGCTTCTATGGCTACACCTTC	CASSYSSGFYGYTF
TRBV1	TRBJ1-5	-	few	TGCACCAGCAGCCAGGGGCCCCACGGCGAGTTGTACGATCAGCCCCAGCATTTT	CTSSQGPHGELYDQPQHF